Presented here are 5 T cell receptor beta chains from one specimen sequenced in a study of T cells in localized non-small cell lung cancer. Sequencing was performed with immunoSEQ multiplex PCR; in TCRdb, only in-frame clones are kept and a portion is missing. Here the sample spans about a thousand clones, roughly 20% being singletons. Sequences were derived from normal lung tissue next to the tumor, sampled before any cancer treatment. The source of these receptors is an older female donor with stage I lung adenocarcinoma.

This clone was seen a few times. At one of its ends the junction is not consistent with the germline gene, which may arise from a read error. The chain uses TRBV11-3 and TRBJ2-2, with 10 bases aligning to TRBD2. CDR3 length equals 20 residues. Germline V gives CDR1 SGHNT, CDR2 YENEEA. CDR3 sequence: CASSLTASGGNPPSTGELFF. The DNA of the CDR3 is TGTGCTAGCAGCTTAACGGCTAGCGGGGGAAACCCCCCGAGCACCGGGGAGCTGTTTTTT. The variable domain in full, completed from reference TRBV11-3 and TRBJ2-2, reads EAGVVQSPRYKIIEKKQPVAFWCNPISGHNTLYWYLQNLGQGPELLIRYENEEAVDDSQLPKDRFSAERLKGVDSTLKIQPAELGDSAVYLCASSLTASGGNPPSTGELFFGEGSRLTVL.

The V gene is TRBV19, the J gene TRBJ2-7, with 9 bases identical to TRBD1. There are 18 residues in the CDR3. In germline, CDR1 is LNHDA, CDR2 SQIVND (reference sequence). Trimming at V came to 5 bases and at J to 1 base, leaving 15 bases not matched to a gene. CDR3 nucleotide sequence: TGTGCCAGTAGTGGGGACATTGGGACAGGGAATCCATCCTACGAGCAGTACTTC. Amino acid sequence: CASSGDIGTGNPSYEQYF.

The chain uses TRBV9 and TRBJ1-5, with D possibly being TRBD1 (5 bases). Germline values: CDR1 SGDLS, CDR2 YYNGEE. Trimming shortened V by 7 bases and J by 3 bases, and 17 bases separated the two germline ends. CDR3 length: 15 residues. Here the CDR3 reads CASSPGVSTNQPQHF. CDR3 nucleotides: TGTGCCAGCTCCCCGGGGGTGTCGACCAATCAGCCCCAGCATTTT.

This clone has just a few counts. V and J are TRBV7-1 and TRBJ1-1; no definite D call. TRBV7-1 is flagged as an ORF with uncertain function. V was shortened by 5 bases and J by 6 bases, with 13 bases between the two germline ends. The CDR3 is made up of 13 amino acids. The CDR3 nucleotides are TGTGCCAGCAGCATAACCCGGCAGGCTGAAGCTTTCTTT. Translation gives CASSITRQAEAFF.

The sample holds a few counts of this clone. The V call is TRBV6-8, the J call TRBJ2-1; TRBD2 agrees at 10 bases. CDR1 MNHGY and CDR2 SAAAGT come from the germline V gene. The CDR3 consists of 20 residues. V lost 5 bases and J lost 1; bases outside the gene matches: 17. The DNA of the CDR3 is TGTGCCAGCAGTGAGGGGTGGAGCGGGGGGGCCCGAAGATCCTACAATGAGCAGTTCTTC. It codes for CASSEGWSGGARRSYNEQFF.